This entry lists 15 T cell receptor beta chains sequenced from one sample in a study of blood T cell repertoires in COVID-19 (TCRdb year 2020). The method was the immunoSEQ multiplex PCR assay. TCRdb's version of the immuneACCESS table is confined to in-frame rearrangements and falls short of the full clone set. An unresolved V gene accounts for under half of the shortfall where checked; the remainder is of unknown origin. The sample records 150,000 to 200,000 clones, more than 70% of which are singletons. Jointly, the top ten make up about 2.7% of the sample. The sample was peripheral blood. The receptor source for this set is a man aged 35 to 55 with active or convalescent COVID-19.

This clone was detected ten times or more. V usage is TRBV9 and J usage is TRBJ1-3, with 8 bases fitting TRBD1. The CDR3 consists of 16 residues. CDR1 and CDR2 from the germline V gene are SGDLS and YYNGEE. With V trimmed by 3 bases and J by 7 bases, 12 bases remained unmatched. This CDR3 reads CASSATGGGLGNTIYF. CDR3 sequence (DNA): TGTGCCAGCAGCGCCACAGGGGGTGGCCTGGGGAACACCATATATTTT.

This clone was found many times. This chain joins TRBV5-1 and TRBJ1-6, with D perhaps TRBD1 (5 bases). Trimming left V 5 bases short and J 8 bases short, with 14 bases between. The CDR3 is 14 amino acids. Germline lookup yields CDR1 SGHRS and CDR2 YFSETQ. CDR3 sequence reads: CASSNAGFDSPLHF. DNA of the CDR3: TGCGCCAGCAGTAATGCAGGGTTTGATTCACCCCTCCACTTT.

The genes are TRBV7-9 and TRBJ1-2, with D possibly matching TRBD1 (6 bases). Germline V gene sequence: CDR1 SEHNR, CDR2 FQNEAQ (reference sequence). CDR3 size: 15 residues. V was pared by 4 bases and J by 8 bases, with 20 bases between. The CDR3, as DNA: TGTGCCAGCAGCTCCACAGCCGGCACAGGGCACGGCTACACCTTC. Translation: CASSSTAGTGHGYTF.

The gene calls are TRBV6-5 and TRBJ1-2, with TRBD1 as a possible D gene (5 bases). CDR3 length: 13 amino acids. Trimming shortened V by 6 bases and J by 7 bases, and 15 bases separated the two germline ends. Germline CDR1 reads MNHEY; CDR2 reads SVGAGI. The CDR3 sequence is CASRTGGWRGYTF. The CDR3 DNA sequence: TGTGCCAGCAGGACCGGGGGTTGGCGTGGCTACACCTTC.

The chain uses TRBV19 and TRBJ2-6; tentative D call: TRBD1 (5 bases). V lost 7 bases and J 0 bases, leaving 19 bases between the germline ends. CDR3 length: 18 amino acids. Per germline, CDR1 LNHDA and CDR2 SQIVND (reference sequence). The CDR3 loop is CASTKRQLTFSGANVLTF. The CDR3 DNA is TGTGCCAGTACGAAAAGACAGCTTACCTTCTCTGGGGCCAACGTCCTGACTTTC.

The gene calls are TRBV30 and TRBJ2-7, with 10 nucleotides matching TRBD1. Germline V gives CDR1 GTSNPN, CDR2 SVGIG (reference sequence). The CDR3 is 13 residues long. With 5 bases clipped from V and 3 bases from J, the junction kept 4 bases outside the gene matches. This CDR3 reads CAWDRDRGYEQYF. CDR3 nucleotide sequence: TGTGCCTGGGACCGGGACAGGGGCTACGAGCAGTACTTC.

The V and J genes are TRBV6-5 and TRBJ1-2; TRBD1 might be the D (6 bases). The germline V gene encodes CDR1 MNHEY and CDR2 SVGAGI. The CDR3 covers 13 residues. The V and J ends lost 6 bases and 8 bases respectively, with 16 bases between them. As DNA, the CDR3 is TGTGCCAGCAGGATCGACAGGAGTTTGGGCTACACCTTC. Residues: CASRIDRSLGYTF.

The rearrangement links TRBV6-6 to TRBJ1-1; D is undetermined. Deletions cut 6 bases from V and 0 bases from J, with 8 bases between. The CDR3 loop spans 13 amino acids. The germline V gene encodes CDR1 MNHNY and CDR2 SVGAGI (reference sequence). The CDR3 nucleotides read TGTGCCAGCAGGGCGGCAATGAACACTGAAGCTTTCTTT. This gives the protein CASRAAMNTEAFF.

CDR3 sequence reads: CASSLVRGAGYGYTF. CDR3 coding DNA: TGTGCCAGCAGCTTAGTTCGGGGGGCGGGCTATGGCTACACCTTC. This chain connects TRBV7-2 to TRBJ1-2; a possible D gene is TRBD1 (6 bases). This CDR3 is 15 amino acids long. V was pared by 1 base and J by 4 bases, with 13 bases between. Germline V gene lookup returns CDR1 SGHTA and CDR2 FQGNSA.

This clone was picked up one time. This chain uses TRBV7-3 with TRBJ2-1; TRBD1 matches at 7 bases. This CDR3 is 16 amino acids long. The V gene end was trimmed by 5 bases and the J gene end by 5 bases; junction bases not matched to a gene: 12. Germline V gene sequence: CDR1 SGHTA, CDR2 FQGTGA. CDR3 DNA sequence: TGTGCCAGCAGCGCGTTTCCCGGGACAGACCACAATGAGCAGTTCTTC. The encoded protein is CASSAFPGTDHNEQFF.

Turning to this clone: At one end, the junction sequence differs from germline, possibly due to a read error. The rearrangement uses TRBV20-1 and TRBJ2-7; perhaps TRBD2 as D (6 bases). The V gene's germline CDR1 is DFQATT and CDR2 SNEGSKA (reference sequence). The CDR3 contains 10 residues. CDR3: CSATDTGVIF. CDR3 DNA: TGCAGTGCGACGGACACGGGGGTTATCTTC.

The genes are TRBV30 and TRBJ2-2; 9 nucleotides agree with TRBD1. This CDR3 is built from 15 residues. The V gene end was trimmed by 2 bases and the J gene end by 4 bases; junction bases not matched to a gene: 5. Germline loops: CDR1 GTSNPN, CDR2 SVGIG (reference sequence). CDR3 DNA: TGTGCCTGGAGTTCCCGGGACAGGGTCACCGGGGAGCTGTTTTTT. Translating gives CAWSSRDRVTGELFF. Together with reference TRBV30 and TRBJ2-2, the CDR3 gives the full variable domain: SQTIHQWPATLVQPVGSPLSLECTVEGTSNPNLYWYRQAAGRGLQLLFYSVGIGQISSEVPQNLSASRPQDRQFILSSKKLLLSDSGFYLCAWSSRDRVTGELFFGEGSRLTVL.

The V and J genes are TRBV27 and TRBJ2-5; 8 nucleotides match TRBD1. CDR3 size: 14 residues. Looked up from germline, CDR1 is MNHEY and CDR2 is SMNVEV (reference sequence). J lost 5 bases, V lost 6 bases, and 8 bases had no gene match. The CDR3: CASRTTGAGETQYF. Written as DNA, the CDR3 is TGTGCCAGCAGAACGACAGGGGCGGGGGAGACCCAGTACTTC.

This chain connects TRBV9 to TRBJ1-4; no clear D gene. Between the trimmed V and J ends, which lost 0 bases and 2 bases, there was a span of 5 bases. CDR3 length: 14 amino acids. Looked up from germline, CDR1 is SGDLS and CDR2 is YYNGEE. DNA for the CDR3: TGTGCCAGCAGCGTAGACCAGACTAATGAAAAACTGTTTTTT. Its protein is CASSVDQTNEKLFF. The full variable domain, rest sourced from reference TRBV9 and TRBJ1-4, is DSGVTQTPKHLITATGQRVTLRCSPRSGDLSVYWYQQSLDQGLQFLIQYYNGEERAKGNILERFSAQQFPDLHSELNLSSLELGDSALYFCASSVDQTNEKLFFGSGTQLSVL.

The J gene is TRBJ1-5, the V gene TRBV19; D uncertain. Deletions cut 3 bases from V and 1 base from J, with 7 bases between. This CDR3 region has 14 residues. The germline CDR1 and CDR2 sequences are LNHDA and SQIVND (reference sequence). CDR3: CASSIPLSNQPQHF. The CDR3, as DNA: TGTGCCAGTAGTATCCCTTTGAGCAATCAGCCCCAGCATTTT.